A selection of T cell receptor beta chains follows, all from one sample in a study of human T cells and chemical hapten exposure. TCRdb re-called the RACE reads through MiXCR, storing one row per CDR3 protein. The profile shows approximately 100,000 distinct CDR3 sequences, 8% to 13% of them singletons. Specimen: whole blood, collected in connection with sensitization to the hapten diphenylcyclopropenone (DPC). These receptor sequences come from a woman aged 40-49 years with alopecia areata. Some clones in this sample may be carry-over from other donors' samples. CDR3s include the opening cysteine and the closing phenylalanine or tryptophan.

CDR3 protein | V gene
CSASPSDNQPQHF | TRBV20-1
CASSYSIRDQPQHF | TRBV6-2/TRBV6-3
CASSLDVRQPQHF | TRBV12-3/TRBV12-4
CASSLKVMGRGNQPQHF | TRBV12-3/TRBV12-4
CASIPGAGGVNEQFF | TRBV5-1
CSPLGLAGLYNEQFF | TRBV20-1
CASSYLAGDYEQYF | TRBV6-2/TRBV6-3
CASRTTGPSTDTQYF | TRBV6-2/TRBV6-3
CASSPDLGEQFF | TRBV6-2/TRBV6-3
CASSYEVAADTQYF | TRBV6-2/TRBV6-3
CASSSLDGSTNEAFF | TRBV5-6
CASSLGTGGQNQPQHF | TRBV28
CASSLDRATEPFF | TRBV18
CASSPLAGGPMNEQFF | TRBV6-1
CASSLSRGNTGELFF | TRBV6-6
CASSPAGVTEAFF | TRBV7-2
CSAGARREGADTQYF | TRBV20-1
CSARGRTSGRTYEQYF | TRBV20-1
CASSRAGTGSEKLFF | TRBV12-3/TRBV12-4
CASSSRAGESTDTQYF | TRBV18
CAISESDRGEYEQYF | TRBV10-3
CATSRDRAQGEETQYF | TRBV15
CTSSPDRAWQAFF | TRBV6-2/TRBV6-3
CSASAAGGKETQYF | TRBV20-1
CASSTGSQGSPLHF | TRBV12-3/TRBV12-4
CASSLDGMRGGYTF | TRBV6-4
CASSQDHGGVDIQYF | TRBV4-3
CASSPAQGDYNEQFF | TRBV18
CASSFGILGTGELFF | TRBV7-6
CASSPTGPYEKLFF | TRBV5-6
CAISESGTSGTAEQYF | TRBV10-3
CASSLSFRNTQYF | TRBV27
CASTLGTANQPQHF | TRBV7-9
CASTSSRGNSPLHF | TRBV14
CASSRTDSNQPQHF | TRBV9
CSARGAAEAFF | TRBV20-1
CSVGRTGPSSYNEQFF | TRBV29-1
CASSLRGGSGNTIYF | TRBV7-6
CAISESETQYF | TRBV10-3
CASTRDREVTEAFF | TRBV6-5
CASSVSRNTEAFF | TRBV6-1